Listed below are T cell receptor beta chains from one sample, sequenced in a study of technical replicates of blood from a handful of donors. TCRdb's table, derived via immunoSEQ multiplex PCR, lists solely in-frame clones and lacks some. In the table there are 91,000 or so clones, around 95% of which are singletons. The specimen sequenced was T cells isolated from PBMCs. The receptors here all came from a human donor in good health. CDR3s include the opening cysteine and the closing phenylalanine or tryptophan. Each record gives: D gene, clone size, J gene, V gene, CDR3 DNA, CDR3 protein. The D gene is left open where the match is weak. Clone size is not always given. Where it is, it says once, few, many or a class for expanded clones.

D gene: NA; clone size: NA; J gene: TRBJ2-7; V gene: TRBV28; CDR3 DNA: TGTGCCAGCAGTTACCGGGACTTAGCCTACGAGCAGTACTTC; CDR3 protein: CASSYRDLAYEQYF
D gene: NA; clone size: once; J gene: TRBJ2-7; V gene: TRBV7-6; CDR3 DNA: TGTGCCAGCAGCTGGCGGTCTGAGGGCTCTACGAACTACGAGCAGTACTTC; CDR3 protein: CASSWRSEGSTNYEQYF
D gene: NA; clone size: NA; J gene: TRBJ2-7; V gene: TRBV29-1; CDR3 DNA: TGTTCCCTTACAGGGATCTCCTACGAGCAGTACTTC; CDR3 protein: CSLTGISYEQYF
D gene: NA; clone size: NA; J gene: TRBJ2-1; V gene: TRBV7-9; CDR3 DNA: TGTGCCAGCAGCCGGTACTTCGACAATGAGCAGTTCTTC; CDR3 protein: CASSRYFDNEQFF
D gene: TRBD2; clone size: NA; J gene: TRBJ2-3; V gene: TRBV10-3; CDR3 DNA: TGTGCCATCAGTGAGTCGGCTAGCGGGGACGGAGATACGCAGTATTTT; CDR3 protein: CAISESASGDGDTQYF
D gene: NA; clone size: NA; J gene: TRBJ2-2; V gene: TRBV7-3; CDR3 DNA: TGTGCCAGCAGCTTAACTAGCCTGAACACCGGGGAGCTGTTTTTT; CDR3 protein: CASSLTSLNTGELFF
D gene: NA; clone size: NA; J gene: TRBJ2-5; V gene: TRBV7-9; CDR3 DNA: TGTGCCAGCAGCTCTGTTACGGGGGAGACCCAGTACTTC; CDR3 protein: CASSSVTGETQYF
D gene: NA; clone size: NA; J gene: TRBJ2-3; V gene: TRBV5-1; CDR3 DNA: TGCGCCAGCAGCTACGCTATTGGTACAGATACGCAGTATTTT; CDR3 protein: CASSYAIGTDTQYF
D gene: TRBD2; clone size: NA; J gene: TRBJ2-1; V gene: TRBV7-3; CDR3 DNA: TGTGCCAGCAGCTTAAGGGCTAGCGGACCTTACAATGAGCAGTTCTTC; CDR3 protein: CASSLRASGPYNEQFF
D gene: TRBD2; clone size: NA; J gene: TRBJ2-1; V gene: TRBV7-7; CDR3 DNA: TGTGCCAGCAGCTTGGGCGGGAGCGGTCGGGAGCAGTTCTTC; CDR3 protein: CASSLGGSGREQFF
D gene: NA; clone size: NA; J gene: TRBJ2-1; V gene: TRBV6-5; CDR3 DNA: TGTGCCAGCAGTTACTCCGTGAGAGGCAATGAGCAGTTCTTC; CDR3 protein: CASSYSVRGNEQFF
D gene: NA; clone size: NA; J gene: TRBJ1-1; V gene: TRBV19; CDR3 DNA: TGTGCCAGTACAATAGGGGTCTATCAGTCCCCTGAAGCTTTCTTT; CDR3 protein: CASTIGVYQSPEAFF
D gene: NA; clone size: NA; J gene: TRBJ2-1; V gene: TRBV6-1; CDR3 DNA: TGTGCCAGCAGTAGGAGCTATCATGAGCAGTTCTTC; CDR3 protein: CASSRSYHEQFF
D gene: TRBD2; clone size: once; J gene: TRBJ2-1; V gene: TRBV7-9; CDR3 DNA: TGTGCCAGCAGGCCTAGCGGGAACCTTGAGGATGAGCAGTTCTTC; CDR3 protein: CASRPSGNLEDEQFF
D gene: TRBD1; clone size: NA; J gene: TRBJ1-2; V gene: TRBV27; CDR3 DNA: TGTGCCAGCAGGGGGGTCAGGACAGGGGGTTTATTGGGCTACACCTTC; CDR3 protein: CASRGVRTGGLLGYTF
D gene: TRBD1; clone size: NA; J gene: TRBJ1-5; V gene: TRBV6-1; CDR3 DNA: TGTGCCAGCATGGTGCAGGGGGCCGGGAGTCAGCCCCAGCATTTT; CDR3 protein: CASMVQGAGSQPQHF
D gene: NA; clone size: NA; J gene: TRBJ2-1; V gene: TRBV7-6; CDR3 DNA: TGTGCCAGCAGCCACCCCTACCAGGCAGCCCTCAATGAGCAGTTCTTC; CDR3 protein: CASSHPYQAALNEQFF
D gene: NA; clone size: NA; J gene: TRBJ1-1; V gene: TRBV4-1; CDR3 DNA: TGCGCCAGCAGTCCTATTCTCGGTGAAGCTTTCTTT; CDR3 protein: CASSPILGEAFF
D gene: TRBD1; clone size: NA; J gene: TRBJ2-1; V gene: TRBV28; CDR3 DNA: TGTGCCAGCAGTTTAATCGGACAGGGAAGCCCCTACAATGAGCAGTTCTTC; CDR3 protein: CASSLIGQGSPYNEQFF
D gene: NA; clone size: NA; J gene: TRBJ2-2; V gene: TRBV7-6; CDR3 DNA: TGTGCCAGCAGCTCTCCGGGGGAGACGAACACCGGGGAGCTGTTTTTT; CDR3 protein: CASSSPGETNTGELFF
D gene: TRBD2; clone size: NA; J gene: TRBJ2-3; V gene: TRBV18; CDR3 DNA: TGTGCCAGCTCACCAATCTCCCTAGCGGGGGGAGTAGATACGCAGTATTTT; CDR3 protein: CASSPISLAGGVDTQYF
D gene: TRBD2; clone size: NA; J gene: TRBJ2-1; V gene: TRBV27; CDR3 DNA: TGTGCCAGCAGTTTATCGAGCAGCGGGGCATACAATGAGCAGTTCTTC; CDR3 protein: CASSLSSSGAYNEQFF
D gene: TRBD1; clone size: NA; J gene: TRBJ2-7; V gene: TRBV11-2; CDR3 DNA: TGTGCCAGCAGCTCCGACAGGGGCTACGAGCAGTACTTC; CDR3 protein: CASSSDRGYEQYF
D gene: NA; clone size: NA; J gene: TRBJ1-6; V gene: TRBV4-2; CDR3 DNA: TGTGCCAGCAGCCAAGATCGGCCGGGGTTCCACTTT; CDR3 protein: CASSQDRPGFHF
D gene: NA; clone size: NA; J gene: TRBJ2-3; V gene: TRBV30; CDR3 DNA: TGTGCCTGGACTGCCGGCAGGGTCCTTCGCGAGAAACCCACAGATACGCAGTATTTT; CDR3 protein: CAWTAGRVLREKPTDTQYF
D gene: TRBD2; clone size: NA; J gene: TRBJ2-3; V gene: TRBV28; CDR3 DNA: TGTGCCAGCAGTTTGCCCGGGACTAGCGGGAGGGCGGGCCCAGATACGCAGTATTTT; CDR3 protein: CASSLPGTSGRAGPDTQYF
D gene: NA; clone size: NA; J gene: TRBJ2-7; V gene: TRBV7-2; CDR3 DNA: TGTGCCAGCAGCGGCCAGGGTAGGTACGAGCAGTACTTC; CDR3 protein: CASSGQGRYEQYF
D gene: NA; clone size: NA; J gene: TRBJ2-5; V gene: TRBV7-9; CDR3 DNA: TGTGCCAGCAGCTTGGTACAGCCTGAAGAGACCCAGTACTTC; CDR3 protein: CASSLVQPEETQYF
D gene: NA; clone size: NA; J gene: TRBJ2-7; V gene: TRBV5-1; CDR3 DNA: TGCGCCAGCAGCTTGGAAGCGAGTTCCGAGCAGTACTTC; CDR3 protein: CASSLEASSEQYF
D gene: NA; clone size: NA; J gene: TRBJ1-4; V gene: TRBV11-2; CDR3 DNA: TGTGCCAGCAGCCTTGGCGGGGGCGATGCCGAAAAACTGTTTTTT; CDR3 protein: CASSLGGGDAEKLFF
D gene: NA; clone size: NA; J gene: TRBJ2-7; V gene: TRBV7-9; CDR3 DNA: TGTGCCAGCAGCCACGTCATATCCGGGAACTACGAGCAGTACTTC; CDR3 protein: CASSHVISGNYEQYF
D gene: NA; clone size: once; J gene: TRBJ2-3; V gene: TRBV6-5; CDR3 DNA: TGTGCCAGCAGTTACTCGTCTGGCACAGATACGCAGTATTTT; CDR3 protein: CASSYSSGTDTQYF
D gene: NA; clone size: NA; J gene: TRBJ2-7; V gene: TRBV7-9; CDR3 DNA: TGTGCCAGCTTGAGGACAGCAAGCTCCTACGAGCAGTACTTC; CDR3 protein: CASLRTASSYEQYF
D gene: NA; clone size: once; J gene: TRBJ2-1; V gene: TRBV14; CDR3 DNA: TGTGCCAGCAGCCAAAACCGACTTTTGCCCTACAATGAGCAGTTCTTC; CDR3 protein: CASSQNRLLPYNEQFF
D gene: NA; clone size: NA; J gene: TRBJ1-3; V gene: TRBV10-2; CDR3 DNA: TGCGCCAGCACCCGAACAGGGAGTGGAAACACCATATATTTT; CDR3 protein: CASTRTGSGNTIYF
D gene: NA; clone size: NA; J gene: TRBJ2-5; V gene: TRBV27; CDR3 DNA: TGTGCCAGCAGGAGAGCGGTACAAGAGACCCAGTACTTC; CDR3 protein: CASRRAVQETQYF